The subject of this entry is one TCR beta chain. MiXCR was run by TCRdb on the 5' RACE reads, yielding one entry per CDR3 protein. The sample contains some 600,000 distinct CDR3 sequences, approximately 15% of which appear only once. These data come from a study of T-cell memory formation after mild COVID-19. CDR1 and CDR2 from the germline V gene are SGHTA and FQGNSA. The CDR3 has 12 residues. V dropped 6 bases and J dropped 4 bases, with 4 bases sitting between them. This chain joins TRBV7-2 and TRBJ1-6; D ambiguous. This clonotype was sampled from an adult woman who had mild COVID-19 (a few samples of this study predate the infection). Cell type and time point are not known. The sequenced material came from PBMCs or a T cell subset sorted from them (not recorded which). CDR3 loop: CASRSYNSPLHF. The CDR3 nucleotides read TGTGCCAGCAGGTCGTATAATTCACCCCTCCACTTT.